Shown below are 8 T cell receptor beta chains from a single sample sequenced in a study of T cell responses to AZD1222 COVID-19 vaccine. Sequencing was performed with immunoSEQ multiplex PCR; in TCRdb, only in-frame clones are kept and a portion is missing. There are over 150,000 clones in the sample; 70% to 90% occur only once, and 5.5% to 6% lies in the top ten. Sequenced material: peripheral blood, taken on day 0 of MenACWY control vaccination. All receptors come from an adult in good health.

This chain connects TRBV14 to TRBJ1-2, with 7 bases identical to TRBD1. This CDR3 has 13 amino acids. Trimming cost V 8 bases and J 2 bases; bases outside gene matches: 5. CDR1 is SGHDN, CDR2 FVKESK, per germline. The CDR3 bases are TGTGCCAGCTCAAGACAGGGAAACTATGGCTACACCTTC. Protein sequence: CASSRQGNYGYTF.

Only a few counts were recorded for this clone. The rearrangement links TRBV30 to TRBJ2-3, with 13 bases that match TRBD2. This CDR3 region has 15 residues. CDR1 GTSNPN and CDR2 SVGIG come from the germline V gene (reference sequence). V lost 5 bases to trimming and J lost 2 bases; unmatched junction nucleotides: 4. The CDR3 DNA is TGTGCCTGGGAGACTAGCGGGAGGCCCACAGATACGCAGTATTTT. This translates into CAWETSGRPTDTQYF.

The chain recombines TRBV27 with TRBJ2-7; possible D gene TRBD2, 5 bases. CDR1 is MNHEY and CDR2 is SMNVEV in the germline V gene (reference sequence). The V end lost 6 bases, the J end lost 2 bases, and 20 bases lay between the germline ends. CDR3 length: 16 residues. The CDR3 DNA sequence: TGTGCCAGCAGGCGGGTCTCTAGTGTTATGACCTACGAGCAGTACTTC. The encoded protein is CASRRVSSVMTYEQYF.

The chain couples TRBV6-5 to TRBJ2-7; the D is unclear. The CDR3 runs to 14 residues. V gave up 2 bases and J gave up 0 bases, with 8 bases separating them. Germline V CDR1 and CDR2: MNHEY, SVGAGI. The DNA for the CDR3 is TGTGCCAGCAGTTACACTGGGGACTCCTACGAGCAGTACGTC. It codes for CASSYTGDSYEQYV.

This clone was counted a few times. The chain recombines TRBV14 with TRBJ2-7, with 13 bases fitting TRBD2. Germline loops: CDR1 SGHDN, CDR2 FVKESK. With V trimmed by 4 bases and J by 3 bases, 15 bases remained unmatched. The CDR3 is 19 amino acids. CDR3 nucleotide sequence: TGTGCCAGCAGCCCTAGCCAAGATAAGGGACTAGCGGGAAGCTACGAGCAGTACTTC. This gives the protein CASSPSQDKGLAGSYEQYF. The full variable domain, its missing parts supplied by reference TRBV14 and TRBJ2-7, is EAGVTQFPSHSVIEKGQTVTLRCDPISGHDNLYWYRRVMGKEIKFLLHFVKESKQDESGMPNNRFLAERTGGTYSTLKVQPAELEDSGVYFCASSPSQDKGLAGSYEQYFGPGTRLTVT.

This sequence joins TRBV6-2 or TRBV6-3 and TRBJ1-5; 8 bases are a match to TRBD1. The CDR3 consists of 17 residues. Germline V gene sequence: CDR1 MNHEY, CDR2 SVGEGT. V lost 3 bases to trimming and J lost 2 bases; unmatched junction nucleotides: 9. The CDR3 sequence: CASSYSAQGVRNQPQHF. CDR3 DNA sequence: TGTGCCAGCAGTTATTCGGCACAGGGGGTCCGCAATCAGCCCCAGCATTTT.

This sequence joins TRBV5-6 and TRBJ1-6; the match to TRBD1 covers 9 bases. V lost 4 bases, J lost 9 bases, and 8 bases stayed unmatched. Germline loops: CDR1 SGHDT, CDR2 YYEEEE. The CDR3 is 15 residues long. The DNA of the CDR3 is TGTGCCAGCAGCACGGACAGGGGCTTGAGTTCACCCCTCCACTTT. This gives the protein CASSTDRGLSSPLHF.

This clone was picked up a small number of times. Here the CDR3 reads CASSPHRVATEAFF. For the CDR3, the DNA is TGTGCCAGCAGCCCCCACCGGGTGGCGACTGAAGCTTTCTTT. The chain recombines TRBV11-3 with TRBJ1-1; D remains unclear. With 5 bases removed from V and 5 bases from J, the gap between germline ends came to 15 bases. Per the germline V gene, CDR1 is SGHNT and CDR2 is YENEEA. The CDR3 consists of 14 residues.